This TCR beta chain is from a study of T cells after yellow fever vaccination. On the study more broadly: With SMART-Seq v4 Ultra Low Input, the fractions containing low cell numbers were prepared.

Comment on this clonotype: What it binds is unknown.

By 5'RACE template switching, TCR cDNA was produced, with a universal primer site and UMIs added in the process. TCRdb processed the 5' RACE reads anew with MiXCR; each CDR3 protein has one entry. The sample consists of a few hundred thousand distinct CDR3 sequences, approximately 13% of them appearing once. Regarding the study as a whole: Most primary-vaccination clones recurred post-booster (approximately 96% CD4, around 88% CD8).

Germline V gives CDR1 MNHEY, CDR2 SVGAGI. Trimming pared 2 bases from V and 3 bases from J, leaving 13 bases between. The CDR3 contains 15 residues. The source material was CD4+ T cells sorted from PBMCs, sampled 15 days after the yellow fever booster vaccination. The J gene is TRBJ1-1, the V gene TRBV6-5; possibly TRBD1 for D (6 bases). This clonotype was obtained from a man between 18 and 29 years old who received the YFV17D yellow fever vaccine. The CDR3 bases are TGTGCCAGCAGTTACCAAGGGGGGACCGACACTGAAGCTTTCTTT. Protein product: CASSYQGGTDTEAFF.